The sequence of this T cell receptor beta chain was determined in a study of blood T cell repertoires in COVID-19. For the study at large: T cells, B-cell-depleted T cells, or PBMCs provided the cDNA or gDNA that served as material.

During active infection, Seattle patients enrolled and were then monitored through disease. The CDR3 runs to 15 residues. Per the germline V gene, CDR1 is MDHEN and CDR2 is SYDVKM. Trimming stripped 6 bases from V and 3 bases from J, with 18 bases between. Data came from immunoSEQ multiplex PCR; TCRdb stores just in-frame clones and leaves some out. The table shows fewer than 200,000 clones, with approximately 91% occurring only once. This clonotype was obtained from a man aged 18 to 30 with COVID-19, enrolled during active disease. Sequencing was performed on peripheral blood. The chain is built from TRBV28 and TRBJ2-7, with D possibly TRBD1 on 7 matching bases. The CDR3 spells CASSPDREVGYEQYF. Here the CDR3 DNA reads TGTGCCAGCAGCCCAGACAGGGAGGTGGGCTACGAGCAGTACTTC.